This T cell receptor (beta chain) came from a study of OX40 agonist ivuxolimab in advanced cancers. Sequencing was performed with immunoSEQ multiplex PCR; in TCRdb, only in-frame clones are kept and a portion is missing. The table lists tens of thousands of clones, approximately 86% of them singletons. CDR3 length: 12 residues. Trimming took 4 bases from V and 4 from J, leaving 8 bases between them. Germline V gene sequence: CDR1 SGHNT, CDR2 YYREEE (reference sequence). Autoimmune disease history or systemic immunosuppression meant exclusion. Study outcomes and limitations: Both CD4+ and CD8+ T cell populations in blood had undergone clonal expansion by week 6 at 0.1 to 3.0 mg/kg. Nonresponders included some who also had low normalized T-cell clonal expansion. On average, CD8+ T cells showed a greater number of expanded clones than CD4+.

Details on this clone: Its antigen is not known.

The sequence was collected from an adult with an advanced solid tumor such as melanoma, head and neck, liver or kidney cancer. The sequencing here drew on CD4+ or CD8+ T cells sorted from blood, taken in a trial of the OX40 agonist ivuxolimab. The chain uses TRBV5-4 and TRBJ1-1; tentative D call: TRBD1 (6 bases). The CDR3 reads CASSRGGTEAFF. Here the CDR3 DNA reads TGTGCCAGCAGCAGAGGGGGCACTGAAGCTTTCTTT.